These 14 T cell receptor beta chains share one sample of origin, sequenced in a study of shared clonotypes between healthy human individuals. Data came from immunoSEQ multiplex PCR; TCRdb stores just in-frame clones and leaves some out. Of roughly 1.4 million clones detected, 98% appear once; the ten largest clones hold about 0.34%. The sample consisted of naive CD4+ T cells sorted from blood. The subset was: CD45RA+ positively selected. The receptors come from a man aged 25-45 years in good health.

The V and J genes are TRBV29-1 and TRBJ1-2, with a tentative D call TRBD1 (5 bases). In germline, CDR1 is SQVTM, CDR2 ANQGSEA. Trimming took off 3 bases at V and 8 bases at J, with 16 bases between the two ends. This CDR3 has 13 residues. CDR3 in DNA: TGCAGCGTTGATTTGATTGGGGCTAGGGGCTACACCTTC. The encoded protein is CSVDLIGARGYTF.

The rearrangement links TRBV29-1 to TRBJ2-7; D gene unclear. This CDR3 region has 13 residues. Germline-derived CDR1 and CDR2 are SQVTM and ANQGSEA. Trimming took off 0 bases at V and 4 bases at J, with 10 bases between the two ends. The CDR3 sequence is CSVEDNGLYEQYF. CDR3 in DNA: TGCAGCGTTGAAGACAACGGTCTATACGAGCAGTACTTC.

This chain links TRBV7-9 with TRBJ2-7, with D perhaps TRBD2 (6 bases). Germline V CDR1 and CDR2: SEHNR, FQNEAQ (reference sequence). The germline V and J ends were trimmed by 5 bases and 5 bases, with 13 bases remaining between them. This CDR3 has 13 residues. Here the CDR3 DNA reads TGTGCCAGCAGCGCCCGGGGGATTAACGAGCAGTACTTC. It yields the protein CASSARGINEQYF.

This CDR3 is CASSRPLGQNKNIQYF. The CDR3 DNA is TGTGCCAGCAGCCGCCCTCTAGGGCAAAATAAAAACATTCAGTACTTC. The rearrangement joins TRBV5-6 to TRBJ2-4, with unresolved D. Trimming took 4 bases from V and 4 from J, leaving 18 bases between them. Germline V lookup: CDR1 SGHDT, CDR2 YYEEEE. The CDR3 is 16 amino acids.

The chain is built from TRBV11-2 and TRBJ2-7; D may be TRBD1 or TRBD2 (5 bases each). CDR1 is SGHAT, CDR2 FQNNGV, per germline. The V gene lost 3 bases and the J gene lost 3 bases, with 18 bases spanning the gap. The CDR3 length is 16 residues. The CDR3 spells CASSFSWGSELYEQYF. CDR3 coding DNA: TGTGCCAGCAGCTTCTCTTGGGGGTCGGAGCTCTACGAGCAGTACTTC.

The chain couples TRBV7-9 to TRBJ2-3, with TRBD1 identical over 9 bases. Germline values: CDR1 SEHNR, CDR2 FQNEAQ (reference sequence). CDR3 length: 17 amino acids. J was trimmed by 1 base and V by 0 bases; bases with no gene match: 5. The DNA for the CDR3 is TGTGCCAGCAGCTTAGCGACCGGGACAGGGCGCACAGATACGCAGTATTTT. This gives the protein CASSLATGTGRTDTQYF.

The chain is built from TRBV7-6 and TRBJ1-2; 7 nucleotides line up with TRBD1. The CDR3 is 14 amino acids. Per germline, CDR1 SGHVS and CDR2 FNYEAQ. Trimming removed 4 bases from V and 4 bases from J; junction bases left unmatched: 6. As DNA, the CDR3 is TGTGCCAGCAGCTCTAGACAGGGTACCTATGGCTACACCTTC. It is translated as CASSSRQGTYGYTF.

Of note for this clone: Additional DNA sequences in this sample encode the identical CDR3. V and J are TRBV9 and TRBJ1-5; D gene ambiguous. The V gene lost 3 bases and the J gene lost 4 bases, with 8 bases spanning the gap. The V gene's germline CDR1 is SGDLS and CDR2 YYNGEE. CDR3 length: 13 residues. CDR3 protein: CASSADSNQPQHF. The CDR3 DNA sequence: TGTGCCAGCAGCGCAGATAGTAATCAGCCCCAGCATTTT.

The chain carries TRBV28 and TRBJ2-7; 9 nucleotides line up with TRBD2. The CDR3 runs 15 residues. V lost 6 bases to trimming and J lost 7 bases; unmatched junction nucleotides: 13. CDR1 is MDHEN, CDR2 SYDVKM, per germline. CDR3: CASSPHDAGGREQYF. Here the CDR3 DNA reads TGTGCCAGCAGCCCCCATGATGCGGGAGGGAGAGAGCAGTACTTC.

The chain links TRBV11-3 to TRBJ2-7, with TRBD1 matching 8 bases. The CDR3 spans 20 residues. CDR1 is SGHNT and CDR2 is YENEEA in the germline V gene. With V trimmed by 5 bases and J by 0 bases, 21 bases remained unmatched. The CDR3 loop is CASSAARTGNSLTYSYEQYF. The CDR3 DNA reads TGTGCCAGCAGCGCGGCTCGGACAGGGAATTCCCTTACATACTCCTACGAGCAGTACTTC.

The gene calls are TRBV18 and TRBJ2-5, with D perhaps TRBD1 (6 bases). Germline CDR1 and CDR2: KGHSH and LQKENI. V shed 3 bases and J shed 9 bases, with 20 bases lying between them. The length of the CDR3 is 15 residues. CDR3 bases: TGTGCCAGCTCACCGGGACAAGCCGGATGGGTGCCCCAGTACTTC. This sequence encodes CASSPGQAGWVPQYF.

Here the CDR3 reads CASSDTDTQYF. CDR3 coding DNA: TGTGCCAGCAGCGACACAGATACGCAGTATTTT. This sequence joins TRBV13 and TRBJ2-3; the D is unclear. The germline V and J ends were trimmed by 5 bases and 2 bases, with 2 bases remaining between them. The CDR3 totals 11 residues. Per germline, CDR1 PRHDT and CDR2 FYEKMQ (reference sequence).

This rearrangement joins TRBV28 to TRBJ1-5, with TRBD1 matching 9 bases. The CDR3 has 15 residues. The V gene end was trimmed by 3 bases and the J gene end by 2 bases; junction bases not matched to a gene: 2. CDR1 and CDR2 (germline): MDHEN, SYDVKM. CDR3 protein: CASSFWTGGNQPQHF. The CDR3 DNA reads TGTGCCAGCAGTTTCTGGACAGGGGGCAATCAGCCCCAGCATTTT.

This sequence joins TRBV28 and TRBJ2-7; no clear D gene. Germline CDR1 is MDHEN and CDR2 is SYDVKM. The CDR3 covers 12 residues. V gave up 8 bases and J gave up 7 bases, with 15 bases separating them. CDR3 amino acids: CASSLRTGEQYF. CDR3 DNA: TGTGCCAGCTCCTTGAGGACCGGGGAGCAGTACTTC.